This TCR beta chain was captured by sequencing in a study of shared clonotypes between healthy human individuals (TCRdb year 2020). About the full investigation: Three men and two women, aged 18 to 49 years, made up the cohort. To estimate repertoire size and how much clonotypes are shared between individuals, the study performed deep sequencing of blood TCR repertoires from about 5 healthy adults. To increase sequencing depth and limit assay-specific biases, different laboratories used diverse techniques to prepare libraries and sequence TCR repertoires. Leukapheresis yielded between about 0.85 and 10 billion PBMCs per donor. General study outcomes and caveats: Only blood was sampled, and tissue TCR repertoires likely differ from those in blood. Pairwise subsampling indicated that sequencing depth was expected to affect the degree of clonotype sharing among donors. The small number of donors limited the genetic and exposure-history diversity represented.

Healthy HIV-negative adults with no recently reported acute infections or vaccinations were included as donors. Every donor was a Caucasian adult residing in Nashville, Tennessee, USA. For unsorted samples, roughly 91 million PBMCs were counted, and genomic DNA was extracted using the QIAamp DNA Blood Mini kit. Blood was collected by leukapheresis, and PBMCs were isolated by Ficoll-Histopaque density gradient centrifugation and then cryopreserved in liquid nitrogen vapor phase. Using the deep immunoSEQ assay, TCR CDR3 regions were amplified from genomic DNA by multiplex PCR. Extracted genomic DNA from each cell subset was distributed evenly across all wells of several immunoSEQ 96-well plates, and each plate was treated as a replicate. For unsorted PBMC, approximately 310 ng genomic DNA, equal to about 29,000 T cell genomes, was loaded into each replicate PCR. Unsorted PBMC genomic DNA was sequenced across ten immunoSEQ deep assay plates. The purified libraries were quantified using a Qubit 3.0 fluorometer, sized with a Bioanalyzer 2100, and then quantified again using the KAPA Library Quantification kit. Every immunoSEQ 96-well plate was sequenced on a separate single-read 150-cycle Illumina NextSeq 550 flow cell. The study's processing was this. Because the immunoSEQ output held only junctional sequences and lacked quality scores, the filtering could not match the filtering applied to full-length reads. To assign V/J genes and CDR3, sequences were annotated against IMGT germline references using PyIR, a Python wrapper for IgBLAST v1.9. Reads were filtered out if the reads had weak V/J assignments (E-value above 1e-6), no CDR3, stop codons, out-of-frame junctions, or ambiguous translated residues. V3J clonotypes were defined as sequences sharing the same inferred V gene, J gene, and CDR3 amino acid sequence. The percentage overlap between two repertoires was calculated by dividing the number of shared unique clonotypes by the size of the smaller repertoire. Repertoire richness was assessed with RTK rarefaction, the Chao1 estimator, and Recon v2.1 estimates of unobserved clonotypes. TCRdb obtained this table from immuneACCESS and retained in-frame rearrangements with V and J assigned. These tables miss some clones; where compared with another copy, unresolved V genes account for less than half of the shortfall, and the remainder is unexplained. From that table come the V and J calls and clone size; the DNA was used to work out D and trimming. The sample table lists about 480,000 clones, 60% to 80% of them with a count of one. Jointly, the top ten make up roughly an eighth of the sample.

Comments on this clone: Its antigen has not been determined. No base qualities exist here, and no much larger clone lies one base off it.

V is pared back by 6 bases and J by 13 bases, with 24 bases lying between the germline termini. Counted from cysteine to phenylalanine, this CDR3 has 15 amino acids. Only the CDR3 region is kept as DNA, spanning 45 bases read in frame from base 1. The germline V gene sets CDR1 to SGHAT and CDR2 to FQNNGV. The receptor's source is a woman in her forties in good health. Some clones in this sample may be carry-over from other donors' samples. Recombination linked TRBV11-2 to TRBJ1-4, with TRBD1 perhaps the D gene, on 6 matching bases. Sequenced input: PBMCs. The CDR3 region has the sequence CASRRWGGGNEVLFF. DNA sequence: TGTGCCAGCAGACGGTGGGGAGGGGGTAATGAAGTACTGTTTTTT.